Below are 23 T cell receptor beta chains sequenced from a single sample in a study of PD-1 blockade in classical Hodgkin lymphoma. Data came from immunoSEQ multiplex PCR; TCRdb stores just in-frame clones and leaves some out. The sample has under 70,000 clones, approximately 88% seen once. Autologous stem cell transplantation was followed by relapse in every patient, and brentuximab vedotin exposure varied. Source: peripheral blood mononuclear cells (PBMCs), taken at baseline. The receptors come from a human donor with classical Hodgkin lymphoma.

On this clone: At one of its ends the junction is not consistent with the germline gene, which may arise from a read error. The chain carries TRBV27 and TRBJ2-7; perhaps TRBD2 as D (5 bases). Germline V gives CDR1 MNHEY, CDR2 SMNVEV (reference sequence). The CDR3 contains 14 residues. As DNA, the CDR3 is TGTGCCGGCAGTCCACGAGGACTGCCCCACGAGCAGTACTTC. It codes for CAGSPRGLPHEQYF.

This rearrangement joins TRBV7-2 to TRBJ1-6; no firm D call. The CDR3 is made up of 15 amino acids. Germline-derived CDR1 and CDR2 are SGHTA and FQGNSA. Between the trimmed V and J ends, which lost 0 bases and 12 bases, there was a span of 15 bases. CDR3 sequence reads: CASSLASVLGGPLHF. The CDR3 nucleotides read TGTGCCAGCAGCTTAGCATCTGTGTTGGGTGGACCCCTCCACTTT. The full variable domain, rest sourced from reference TRBV7-2 and TRBJ1-6, is GAGVSQSPSNKVTEKGKDVELRCDPISGHTALYWYRQSLGQGLEFLIYFQGNSAPDKSGLPSDRFSAERTGGSVSTLTIQRTQQEDSAVYLCASSLASVLGGPLHFGNGTRLTVT.

This chain links TRBV4-3 with TRBJ1-5, with D possibly TRBD1 on 6 matching bases. The V gene lost 1 base and the J gene lost 3 bases, with 10 bases spanning the gap. CDR1 and CDR2 from the germline V gene are LGHNA and YSLEER. The CDR3 covers 15 residues. The CDR3 nucleotides are TGCGCCAGCAGCCAAGTGGCAGGGGCCAATCAGCCCCAGCATTTT. Translated, it gives CASSQVAGANQPQHF.

J is TRBJ2-5 and V is TRBV7-3, with D perhaps matching TRBD2 (5 bases). This CDR3 is built from 15 residues. Germline loops: CDR1 SGHTA, CDR2 FQGTGA. V lost 1 base, J lost 5 bases, and 14 bases lay in between. CDR3 protein: CASSLMPSSVETQYF. The CDR3 DNA is TGTGCCAGCAGCTTAATGCCTAGCAGTGTCGAGACCCAGTACTTC.

V gene TRBV7-2 combines with J gene TRBJ1-1; no reliable D call. V was cut by 6 bases and J by 1 base, with 9 bases left in between. Germline V gives CDR1 SGHTA, CDR2 FQGNSA. The CDR3 loop spans 13 amino acids. The CDR3 protein is CASSSTGNTEAFF. In DNA form, the CDR3 reads TGTGCCAGCAGTAGTACGGGGAACACTGAAGCTTTCTTT.

This clone occurred once. This chain connects TRBV10-3 to TRBJ2-1; D ambiguous. Trimming shortened V by 0 bases and J by 9 bases, and 12 bases separated the two germline ends. This CDR3 has 14 residues. Germline V gives CDR1 ENHRY, CDR2 SYGVKD. The CDR3 DNA follows: TGTGCCATCAGTGAGTCTGGGCACAGCGCTGAGCAGTTCTTC. Residues: CAISESGHSAEQFF.

With respect to this clone: At the DNA level, this CDR3 is encoded by other sequences in the same sample as well. The V gene is TRBV6-5, the J gene TRBJ2-7; D remains unclear. Germline V CDR1 and CDR2: MNHEY, SVGAGI. V lost 0 bases and J lost 6, with 3 bases in between. The CDR3 is 11 residues long. The DNA for the CDR3 is TGTGCCAGCAGTTACTCGGGCGAGCAGTACTTC. Residues: CASSYSGEQYF.

The chain employs TRBV27 and TRBJ2-1; perhaps TRBD1 as D (6 bases). The germline V gene has CDR1 MNHEY and CDR2 SMNVEV (reference sequence). V lost 7 bases to trimming and J lost 5 bases, with 24 bases between them. The CDR3 contains 17 residues. The CDR3 region has the DNA TGTGCCAGCACCGGAGCAGGGGTGGTGCCCCTTAACAATGAGCAGTTCTTC. Protein product: CASTGAGVVPLNNEQFF.

V and J are TRBV7-2 and TRBJ2-5; 10 nucleotides agree with TRBD1. CDR3 length: 17 amino acids. Germline V gives CDR1 SGHTA, CDR2 FQGNSA. Trimming cost V 2 bases and J 1 base; bases outside gene matches: 7. CDR3 DNA sequence: TGTGCCAGCAGCTTACCCAAGGGACAGGGGTTCCAAGAGACCCAGTACTTC. Protein sequence: CASSLPKGQGFQETQYF. The complete variable domain, with remaining parts taken from reference TRBV7-2 and TRBJ2-5, reads GAGVSQSPSNKVTEKGKDVELRCDPISGHTALYWYRQSLGQGLEFLIYFQGNSAPDKSGLPSDRFSAERTGGSVSTLTIQRTQQEDSAVYLCASSLPKGQGFQETQYFGPGTRLLVL.

The gene calls are TRBV4-2 and TRBJ2-6, with a possible D match to TRBD2 (5 bases). This CDR3 spans 15 amino acids. V lost 4 bases to trimming and J lost 0 bases, with 7 bases between them. The germline gives CDR1 LGHNA, CDR2 YNFKEQ. CDR3 DNA: TGTGCCAGCAGCCCCCGGGGCTCTGGGGCCAACGTCCTGACTTTC. It specifies CASSPRGSGANVLTF.

This clone was seen a handful of times. The chain couples TRBV25-1 to TRBJ2-7; D possibly corresponds to TRBD1 (6 bases). With 4 bases removed from V and 3 bases from J, the gap between germline ends came to 10 bases. The CDR3 spans 13 residues. The germline CDR1 and CDR2 sequences are MGHDK and SYGVNS. The CDR3 DNA reads TGTGCCAGCAGTGTCACAGGGAACTACGAGCAGTACTTC. Its protein product is CASSVTGNYEQYF.

The V gene is TRBV9, the J gene TRBJ2-1; D ambiguous. V lost 4 bases, J lost 4 bases, and 12 bases lay in between. Germline V lookup: CDR1 SGDLS, CDR2 YYNGEE. CDR3 size: 14 residues. CDR3 loop: CASSKETLYNEQFF. The DNA for the CDR3 is TGTGCCAGCAGCAAAGAGACACTATACAATGAGCAGTTCTTC.

The chain combines TRBV6-1 with TRBJ2-2; TRBD1 is a possible D gene (6 bases). The CDR3 length is 15 residues. Germline-derived CDR1 and CDR2 are MNHNS and SASEGT. Trimming left V 7 bases short and J 0 bases short, with 12 bases between. The CDR3 DNA reads as TGTGCCAGCATCGGCAGGGGAACGAACACCGGGGAGCTGTTTTTT. Its translation: CASIGRGTNTGELFF.

This clone is large by share. The V call is TRBV28, the J call TRBJ1-1; D unresolved. Trimming pared 3 bases from V and 4 bases from J, leaving 15 bases between. The CDR3 sequence is 15 residues long. Per germline, CDR1 MDHEN and CDR2 SYDVKM. CDR3 loop: CASSFEFRSGTEAFF. The DNA of the CDR3 is TGTGCCAGCAGTTTTGAGTTCCGGTCGGGCACTGAAGCTTTCTTT. The full variable domain, in which reference TRBV28 and TRBJ1-1 provide the parts outside the CDR3, is DVKVTQSSRYLVKRTGEKVFLECVQDMDHENMFWYRQDPGLGLRLIYFSYDVKMKEKGDIPEGYSVSREKKERFSLILESASTNQTSMYLCASSFEFRSGTEAFFGQGTRLTVV.

J is TRBJ2-2 and V is TRBV7-6; weak D call: TRBD1 (5 bases). V shed 5 bases and J shed 0 bases, with 13 bases lying between them. In germline, CDR1 is SGHVS, CDR2 FNYEAQ. The CDR3 covers 16 residues. CDR3 residues: CASSAMTDSNTGELFF. The DNA for the CDR3 is TGTGCCAGCAGCGCGATGACAGACTCGAACACCGGGGAGCTGTTTTTT.

This chain connects TRBV27 to TRBJ2-7; 10 bases agree with TRBD2. The CDR3 is made up of 15 amino acids. From germline, CDR1 is MNHEY and CDR2 SMNVEV (reference sequence). V lost 5 bases to trimming and J lost 5 bases; unmatched junction nucleotides: 9. CDR3 region: CASSTLAGGPHEQYF. The CDR3 DNA sequence: TGTGCCAGCAGTACTTTAGCGGGGGGCCCCCACGAGCAGTACTTC.

This chain links TRBV15 with TRBJ2-7; TRBD2 is a possible D gene (5 bases). Germline values: CDR1 LNHNV, CDR2 YYDKDF (reference sequence). V was pared by 3 bases and J by 2 bases, with 14 bases between. CDR3 length: 15 residues. The CDR3 nucleotides read TGTGCCACCAGCAGCCCGGAGGACGACCCCTACGAGCAGTACTTC. Translated: CATSSPEDDPYEQYF. Complete variable domain (other parts from reference TRBV15 and TRBJ2-7): DAMVIQNPRYQVTQFGKPVTLSCSQTLNHNVMYWYQQKSSQAPKLLFHYYDKDFNNEADTPDNFQSRRPNTSFCFLDIRSPGLGDTAMYLCATSSPEDDPYEQYFGPGTRLTVT.

This chain joins TRBV7-9 and TRBJ2-1; D is unresolved. The CDR3 sequence is 15 residues long. V was shortened by 0 bases and J by 7 bases, with 13 bases between the two germline ends. Germline CDR1 and CDR2: SEHNR and FQNEAQ (reference sequence). This chain's CDR3 is CASSLAQATDNEQFF. The DNA of the CDR3 is TGTGCCAGCAGCTTAGCGCAGGCAACGGATAATGAGCAGTTCTTC.

The genes are TRBV4-3 and TRBJ2-3, with a weak D call TRBD2 (6 bases). The V gene's germline CDR1 is LGHNA and CDR2 YSLEER. Trimming left V 1 base short and J 5 bases short, with 10 bases between. The CDR3 loop spans 14 amino acids. The CDR3 DNA is TGCGCCAGCAGCCAAGGTCAGCGGGTAGATACGCAGTATTTT. Its protein is CASSQGQRVDTQYF.

The V and J genes are TRBV27 and TRBJ1-1; TRBD1 might be the D (6 bases). CDR3 size: 14 residues. The germline V gene encodes CDR1 MNHEY and CDR2 SMNVEV (reference sequence). Trimming left V 3 bases short and J 4 bases short, with 12 bases between. CDR3 in amino acids: CASSLVTGITEAFF. The CDR3 DNA reads as TGTGCCAGCAGTTTGGTTACAGGGATCACTGAAGCTTTCTTT.

This chain joins TRBV6-6 and TRBJ2-7; a weak D match, TRBD1 (5 bases). The CDR3 spans 13 residues. Germline V gene lookup returns CDR1 MNHNY and CDR2 SVGAGI (reference sequence). V gave up 7 bases and J gave up 3 bases, with 13 bases separating them. The CDR3 coding sequence is TGTGCCAGCATCGGTTCCAGGGACTACGAGCAGTACTTC. It translates to CASIGSRDYEQYF.

This chain uses TRBV2 with TRBJ1-1; D gene unclear. CDR1 and CDR2 from the germline V gene are SNHLY and FYNNEI. This CDR3 region has 13 residues. Trimming took off 2 bases at V and 0 bases at J, with 4 bases between the two ends. CDR3 DNA: TGTGCCAGCAGTGAATTCATGAACACTGAAGCTTTCTTT. The encoded protein is CASSEFMNTEAFF.

The gene calls are TRBV7-2 and TRBJ2-3; no firm D call. The CDR3 is 16 residues long. Looked up from germline, CDR1 is SGHTA and CDR2 is FQGNSA. V lost 6 bases and J lost 2, with 18 bases in between. The DNA of the CDR3 is TGTGCCAGCAGGCCTTCCCCGTGGGGAAACACAGATACGCAGTATTTT. This gives the protein CASRPSPWGNTDTQYF.